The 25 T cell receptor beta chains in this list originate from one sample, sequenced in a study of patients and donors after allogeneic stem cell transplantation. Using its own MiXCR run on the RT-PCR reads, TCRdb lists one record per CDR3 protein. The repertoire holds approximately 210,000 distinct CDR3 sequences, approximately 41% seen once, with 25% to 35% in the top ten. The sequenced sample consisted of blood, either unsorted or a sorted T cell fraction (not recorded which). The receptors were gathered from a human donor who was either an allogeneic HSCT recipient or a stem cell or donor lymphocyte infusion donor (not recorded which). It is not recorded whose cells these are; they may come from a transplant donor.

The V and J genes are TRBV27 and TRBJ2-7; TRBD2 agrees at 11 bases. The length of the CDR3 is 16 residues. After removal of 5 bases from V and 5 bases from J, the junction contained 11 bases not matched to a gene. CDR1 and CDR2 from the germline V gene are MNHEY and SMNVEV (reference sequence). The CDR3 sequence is CASSPRPSGGINEQYF. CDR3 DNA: TGTGCCAGCAGTCCACGGCCTAGCGGGGGGATCAACGAGCAGTACTTC.

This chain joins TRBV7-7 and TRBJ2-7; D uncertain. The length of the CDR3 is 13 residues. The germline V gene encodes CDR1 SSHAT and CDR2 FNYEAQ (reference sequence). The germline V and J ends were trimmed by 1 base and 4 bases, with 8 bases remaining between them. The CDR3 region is CASSLEADYEQYF. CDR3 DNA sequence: TGTGCCAGCAGCTTAGAGGCAGATTACGAGCAGTACTTC.

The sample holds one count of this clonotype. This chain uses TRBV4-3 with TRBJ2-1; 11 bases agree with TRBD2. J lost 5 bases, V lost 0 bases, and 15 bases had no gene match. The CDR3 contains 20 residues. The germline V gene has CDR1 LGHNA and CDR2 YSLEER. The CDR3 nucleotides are TGCGCCAGCAGCCAAGACCCCGGGACTAGCGGCCCCCTAAGGGACAATGAGCAGTTCTTC. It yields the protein CASSQDPGTSGPLRDNEQFF.

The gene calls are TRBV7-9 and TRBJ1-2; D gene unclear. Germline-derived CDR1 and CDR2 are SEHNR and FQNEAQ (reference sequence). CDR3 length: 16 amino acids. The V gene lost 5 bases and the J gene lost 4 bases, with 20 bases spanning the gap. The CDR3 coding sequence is TGTGCCAGCAGCGCGCCCGACACAAACTCTCCCTATGGCTACACCTTC. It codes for CASSAPDTNSPYGYTF.

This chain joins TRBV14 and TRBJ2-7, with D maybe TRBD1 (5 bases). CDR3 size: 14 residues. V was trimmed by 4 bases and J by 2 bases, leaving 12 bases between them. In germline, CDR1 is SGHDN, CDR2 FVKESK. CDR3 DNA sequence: TGTGCCAGCAGCCTGGGGCACGGAGCCTACGAGCAGTACTTC. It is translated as CASSLGHGAYEQYF.

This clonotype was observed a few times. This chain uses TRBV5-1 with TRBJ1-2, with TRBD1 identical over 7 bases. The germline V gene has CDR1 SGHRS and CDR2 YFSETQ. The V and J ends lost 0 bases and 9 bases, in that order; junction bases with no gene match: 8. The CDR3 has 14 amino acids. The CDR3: CASSLDGTALSYTF. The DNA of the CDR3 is TGCGCCAGCAGCTTGGACGGGACAGCTCTTAGCTACACCTTC.

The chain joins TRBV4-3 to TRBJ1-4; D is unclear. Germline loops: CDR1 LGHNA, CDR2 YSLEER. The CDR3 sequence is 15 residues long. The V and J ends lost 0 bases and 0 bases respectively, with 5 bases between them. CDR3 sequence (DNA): TGCGCCAGCAGCCAAGAAAGGGCAACTAATGAAAAACTGTTTTTT. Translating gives CASSQERATNEKLFF.

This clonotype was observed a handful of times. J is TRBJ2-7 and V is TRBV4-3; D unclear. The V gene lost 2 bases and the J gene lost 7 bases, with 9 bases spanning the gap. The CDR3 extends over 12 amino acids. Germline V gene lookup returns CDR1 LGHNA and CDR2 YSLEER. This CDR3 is CASSQISGEQYF. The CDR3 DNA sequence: TGCGCCAGCAGCCAAATTAGTGGGGAGCAGTACTTC.

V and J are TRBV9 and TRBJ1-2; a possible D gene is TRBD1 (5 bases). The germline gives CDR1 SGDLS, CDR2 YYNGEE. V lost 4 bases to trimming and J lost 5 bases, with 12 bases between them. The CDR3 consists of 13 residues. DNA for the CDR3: TGTGCCAGCAGCACCGGGACGGCATATGGCTACACCTTC. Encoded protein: CASSTGTAYGYTF.

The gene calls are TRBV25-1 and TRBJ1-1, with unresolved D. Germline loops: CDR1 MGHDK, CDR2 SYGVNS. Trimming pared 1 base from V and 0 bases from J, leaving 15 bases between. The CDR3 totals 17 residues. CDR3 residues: CASSELKAENLNTEAFF. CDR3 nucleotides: TGTGCCAGCAGTGAATTAAAGGCAGAAAATTTGAACACTGAAGCTTTCTTT.

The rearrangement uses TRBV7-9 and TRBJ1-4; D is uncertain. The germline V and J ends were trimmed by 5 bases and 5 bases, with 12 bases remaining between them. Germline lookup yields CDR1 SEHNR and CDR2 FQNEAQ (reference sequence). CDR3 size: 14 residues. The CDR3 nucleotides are TGTGCCAGCAGCGACATGGGGTTAAATGAAAAACTGTTTTTT. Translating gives CASSDMGLNEKLFF.

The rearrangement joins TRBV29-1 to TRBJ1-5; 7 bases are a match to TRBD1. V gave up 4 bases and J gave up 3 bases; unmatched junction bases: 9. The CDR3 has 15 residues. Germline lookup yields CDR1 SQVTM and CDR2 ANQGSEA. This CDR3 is CSVAESTGHNQPQHF. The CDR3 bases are TGCAGCGTTGCTGAATCGACAGGGCACAATCAGCCCCAGCATTTT.

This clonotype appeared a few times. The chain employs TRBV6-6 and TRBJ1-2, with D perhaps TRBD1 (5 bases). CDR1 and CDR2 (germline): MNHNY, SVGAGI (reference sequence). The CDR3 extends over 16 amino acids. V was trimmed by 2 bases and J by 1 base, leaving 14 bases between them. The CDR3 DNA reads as TGTGCCAGCAGTTACGGGGGTACCGCAAATAACTATGGCTACACCTTC. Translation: CASSYGGTANNYGYTF.

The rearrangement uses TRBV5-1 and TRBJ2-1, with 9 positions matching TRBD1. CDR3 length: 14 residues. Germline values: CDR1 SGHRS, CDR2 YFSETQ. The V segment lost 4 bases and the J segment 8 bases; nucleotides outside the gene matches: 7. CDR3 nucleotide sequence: TGCGCCAGCAGCCGGACAGGGGTAAGCGATGAGCAGTTCTTC. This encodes CASSRTGVSDEQFF.

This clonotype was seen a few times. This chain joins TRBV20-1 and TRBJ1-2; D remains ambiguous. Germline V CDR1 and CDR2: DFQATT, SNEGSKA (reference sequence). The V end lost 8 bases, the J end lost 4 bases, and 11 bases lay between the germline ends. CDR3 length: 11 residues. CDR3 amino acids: CSTRLAYGYTF. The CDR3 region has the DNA TGCAGTACGCGACTCGCCTATGGCTACACCTTC.

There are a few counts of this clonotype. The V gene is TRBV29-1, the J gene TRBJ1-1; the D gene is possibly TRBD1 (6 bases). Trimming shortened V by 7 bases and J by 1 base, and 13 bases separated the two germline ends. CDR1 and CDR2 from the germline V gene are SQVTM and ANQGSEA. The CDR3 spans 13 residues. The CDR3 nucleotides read TGCAGCGCTGCCGGGACAAAGAACACTGAAGCTTTCTTT. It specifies CSAAGTKNTEAFF.

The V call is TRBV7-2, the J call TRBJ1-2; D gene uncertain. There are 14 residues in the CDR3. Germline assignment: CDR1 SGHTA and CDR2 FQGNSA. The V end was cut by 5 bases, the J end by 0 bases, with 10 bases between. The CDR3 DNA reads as TGTGCCAGCAGCCCCCGCGTAGCTAACTATGGCTACACCTTC. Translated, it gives CASSPRVANYGYTF.

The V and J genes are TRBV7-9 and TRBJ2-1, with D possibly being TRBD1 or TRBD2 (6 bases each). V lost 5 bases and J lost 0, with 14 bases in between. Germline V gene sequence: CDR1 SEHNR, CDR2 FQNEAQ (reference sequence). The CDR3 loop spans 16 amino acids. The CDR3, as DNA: TGTGCCAGCAGCCGAGCGCGGGACATCTCCTACAATGAGCAGTTCTTC. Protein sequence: CASSRARDISYNEQFF.

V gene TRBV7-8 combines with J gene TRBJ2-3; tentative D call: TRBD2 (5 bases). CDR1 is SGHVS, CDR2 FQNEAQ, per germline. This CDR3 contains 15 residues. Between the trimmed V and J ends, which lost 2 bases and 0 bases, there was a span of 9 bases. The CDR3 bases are TGTGCCAGCAGCTTATTGGGCGGGAGCACAGATACGCAGTATTTT. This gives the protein CASSLLGGSTDTQYF.

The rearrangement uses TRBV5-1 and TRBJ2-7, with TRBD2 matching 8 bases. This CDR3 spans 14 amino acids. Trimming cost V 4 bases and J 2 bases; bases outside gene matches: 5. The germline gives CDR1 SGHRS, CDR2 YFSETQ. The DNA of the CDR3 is TGCGCCAGCAGCGGCCACGGGAGGGCCTACGAGCAGTACTTC. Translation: CASSGHGRAYEQYF.

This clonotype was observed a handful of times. CDR3 region: CASRDSGEANYGYTF. CDR3 nucleotides: TGTGCCTCGAGGGACAGCGGGGAAGCTAACTATGGCTACACCTTC. The V call is TRBV9, the J call TRBJ1-2, with 7 positions matching TRBD1. The junction had 12 bases not matched to a gene; V was cut back by 10 bases and J by 0 bases. Germline-derived CDR1 and CDR2 are SGDLS and YYNGEE. The CDR3 spans 15 residues.

CDR3 sequence reads: CASSLDSSGQFNYGYTF. Written as DNA, the CDR3 is TGTGCCAGCAGTTTAGACTCCTCCGGACAGTTTAACTATGGCTACACCTTC. The rearrangement links TRBV12-3 or TRBV12-4 to TRBJ1-2; D might be TRBD1 (6 bases). The CDR3 sequence is 17 residues long. Trimming cost V 1 base and J 1 base, with 16 bases left between them.

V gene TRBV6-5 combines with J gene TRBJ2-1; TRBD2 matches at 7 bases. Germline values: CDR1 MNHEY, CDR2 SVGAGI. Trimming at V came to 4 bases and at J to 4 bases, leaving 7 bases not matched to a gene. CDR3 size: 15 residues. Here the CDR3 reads CASSLREPEYNEQFF. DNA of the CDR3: TGTGCCAGCAGTTTGCGGGAGCCGGAGTACAATGAGCAGTTCTTC.

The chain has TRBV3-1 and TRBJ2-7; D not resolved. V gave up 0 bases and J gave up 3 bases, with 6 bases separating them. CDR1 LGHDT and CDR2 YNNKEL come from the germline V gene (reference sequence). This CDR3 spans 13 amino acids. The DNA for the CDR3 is TGTGCCAGCAGCCAAGATTTCGGCTACGAGCAGTACTTC. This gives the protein CASSQDFGYEQYF.

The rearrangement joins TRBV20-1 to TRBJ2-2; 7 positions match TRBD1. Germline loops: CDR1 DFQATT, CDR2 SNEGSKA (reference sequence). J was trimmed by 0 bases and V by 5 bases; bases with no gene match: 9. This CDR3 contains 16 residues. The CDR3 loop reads CSALDLGQSNTGELFF. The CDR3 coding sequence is TGCAGTGCTCTAGATCTGGGACAGTCGAACACCGGGGAGCTGTTTTTT.